This T cell receptor (beta chain) was identified during a study of T cell responses to AZD1222 COVID-19 vaccine. Assay used: immunoSEQ multiplex PCR; TCRdb lists only in-frame clones, some missing. The repertoire includes approximately 150,000 clones, roughly 87% of them detected once, and approximately 5.6% sits in the top ten. Germline CDR1 is SQVTM and CDR2 is ANQGSEA. V was trimmed by 4 bases and J by 2 bases, leaving 21 bases between them. CDR3 size: 17 residues. The sequence was obtained from an adult who received the MenACWY meningococcal vaccine as a control. The genes are TRBV29-1 and TRBJ1-5; D is unresolved. This material consisted of peripheral blood, taken 28 days after the second dose of the MenACWY control vaccine. The CDR3 loop reads CSVGDWALQDRNQPQHF. In DNA form, the CDR3 reads TGCAGCGTTGGGGATTGGGCCCTTCAAGATCGCAATCAGCCCCAGCATTTT.